Listed below are T cell receptor beta chains from one sample, sequenced in a study of blood T cell repertoires in COVID-19. Sequencing was performed with immunoSEQ multiplex PCR; in TCRdb, only in-frame clones are kept and a portion is missing. In the table there are about 150,000 clones, 84% of which are singletons. Input material: peripheral blood. The receptors derive from a woman aged 50 to 65 in a cohort sampled during active or convalescent COVID-19. Each CDR3 is given without its conserved first and last residue.

>TRBV19
ASSPRGGAPNTEAF
>TRBV5-1
ASSLPTSGPTDTQY
>TRBV4-3
ASSPHPGQLTDTQY
>TRBV7-8
ASSLAYRTGQGAGGYT
>TRBV19
ASSIVGGGYGYT
>TRBV5-1
ASSLAGSGGTISYEQY
>TRBV11-2
ASSRVDTEAF
>TRBV5-6
ASSLLGVTGYT
>TRBV19
ASVQKLNTEAF
>TRBV5-6
ASSSETGRTEAF
>TRBV30
AWSSMGLAGTYEQY
>TRBV4-1
ASSQDRGRDGYT
>TRBV30
AWSVPAGAKPLSGNTIY
>TRBV2
ASSVQTVATMMNTEAF
>TRBV7-2
ASSGTGGAHHTQY
>TRBV2
ASSEQGSGNTIY
>TRBV24-1
ATVSFADYSGNTIY
>TRBV18
ASSEGGAATYEQY
>TRBV7-6
ASSFLSSGGPSDIQY
>TRBV11-2
ASSLVAGGAEQF
>TRBV7-2
ASSFMTGNTEAF
>TRBV27
ASSPNGQGGIRATNEKLF
>TRBV5-1
ASRTTGTPSTDTQY
>TRBV2
ASSKESAPAETQY
>TRBV6-5
ASSYTIQGTNSPLH
>TRBV15
ATSRGIQGAGYT
>TRBV6-5
ASSSFGGSSQPQH
>TRBV5-1
ASSLAGDNTEAF
>TRBV7-2
ASSSGTGGAWGYT
>TRBV16
ASSRGQIRFGEKLF
>TRBV27
ASSLTGKLAGLANEKLF
>TRBV5-4
ASSLEGGNYGYT
>TRBV4-2
ASSQVRDTDTQY
>TRBV11-2
ASSSRRQGWSTEAF
>TRBV7-6
ASSSRRTGNEKLF
>TRBV5-5
ASSLAAGLNYGYT
>TRBV7-2
ASSLLTGLNTEAF
>TRBV4-1
ASSQLPLRDRGTDTQY